The 20 T cell receptor beta chains reported below all come from one sample, sequenced in a study of blood T cell repertoires in COVID-19 (dated by TCRdb to the early 2020s). The library came from the immunoSEQ multiplex PCR assay. TCRdb carries this immuneACCESS record with in-frame sequences only. Its versions omit some clonotypes, under half of them owing to an unresolved V gene in the studies checked, with the rest unexplained. This sample comprises around 300,000 clones, under 90% of them detected only once. The top ten constitute around 2.1% of the sample. Sequenced input: peripheral blood. These receptors came from a man in his forties or fifties with acute or convalescent COVID-19.

The rearrangement joins TRBV5-1 to TRBJ2-5; 9 bases are a match to TRBD2. This CDR3 has 17 amino acids. Germline V gene sequence: CDR1 SGHRS, CDR2 YFSETQ. V was clipped by 4 bases and J by 4 bases; unmatched bases: 14. The CDR3 nucleotides read TGCGCCAGCAGCCCCGGCACCGGCGGGGGGGGTGTAGAGACCCAGTACTTC. Protein: CASSPGTGGGGVETQYF.

The gene calls are TRBV7-3 and TRBJ2-7; TRBD2 aligns across 8 bases. Per the germline V gene, CDR1 is SGHTA and CDR2 is FQGTGA. The CDR3 has 14 amino acids. V was pared by 5 bases and J by 0 bases, with 3 bases of the junction left unmatched. The CDR3 DNA is TGTGCCAGCAGCCCTGGGACTAGCTCCTACGAGCAGTACTTC. It is translated as CASSPGTSSYEQYF.

The genes are TRBV27 and TRBJ1-2, with 7 bases matching TRBD1. The CDR3 extends over 14 amino acids. The junction had 9 bases not matched to a gene; V was cut back by 5 bases and J by 6 bases. Germline V gene sequence: CDR1 MNHEY, CDR2 SMNVEV (reference sequence). The chain's CDR3 is CASSPLGTVDGYTF. In DNA, the CDR3 is TGTGCCAGCAGTCCCCTCGGGACAGTGGATGGCTACACCTTC.

The chain uses TRBV5-4 and TRBJ2-1, with TRBD2 identical over 10 bases. The germline CDR1 and CDR2 sequences are SGHNT and YYREEE (reference sequence). CDR3 length equals 15 residues. Unmatched junction bases numbered 3, after V lost 0 bases and J lost 6 bases. The CDR3 DNA reads TGTGCCAGCAGCTTGGGAGCGGGGGGGCTCAATGAGCAGTTCTTC. This translates into CASSLGAGGLNEQFF.

The chain couples TRBV7-8 to TRBJ1-2, with 10 bases that match TRBD1. Germline V gives CDR1 SGHVS, CDR2 FQNEAQ. After removal of 5 bases from V and 6 bases from J, the junction contained 15 bases not matched to a gene. The CDR3 runs to 17 residues. The CDR3: CASSLSPGQGILDGYTF. The CDR3, as DNA: TGTGCCAGCAGCCTGTCCCCGGGACAGGGGATTTTGGATGGCTACACCTTC.

The V gene is TRBV27, the J gene TRBJ2-3, with D possibly matching TRBD2 (6 bases). Germline lookup yields CDR1 MNHEY and CDR2 SMNVEV (reference sequence). The CDR3 covers 14 residues. V was trimmed by 10 bases and J by 6 bases, leaving 20 bases between them. The CDR3 DNA reads as TGTGCCACCAAGACGGGGGTGGGTGGGGATACGCAGTATTTT. Its translation is CATKTGVGGDTQYF.

The chain uses TRBV10-3 and TRBJ1-2; D gene uncertain. The germline V gene has CDR1 ENHRY and CDR2 SYGVKD. The CDR3 length is 13 residues. Trimming removed 7 bases from V and 0 bases from J, with 9 bases in between. As DNA, the CDR3 is TGTGCCATCAACCGGGAGTCTAACTATGGCTACACCTTC. Translated: CAINRESNYGYTF.

This chain's CDR3 is CASSVEDRGYGYTF. In nucleotides, the CDR3 is TGTGCCAGCAGTGTAGAGGACAGGGGCTATGGCTACACCTTC. The chain links TRBV2 to TRBJ1-2, with 9 bases fitting TRBD1. The germline V gene encodes CDR1 SNHLY and CDR2 FYNNEI. The CDR3 is 14 residues long. The junction had 4 bases not matched to a gene; V was cut back by 4 bases and J by 4 bases.

This chain joins TRBV30 and TRBJ1-3, with 7 bases matching TRBD1. This CDR3 is 15 amino acids long. CDR1 and CDR2 (germline): GTSNPN, SVGIG (reference sequence). The V and J ends lost 3 bases and 2 bases, in that order; junction bases with no gene match: 7. The CDR3 DNA sequence: TGTGCCTGGAGGGGGGACAGCCTAGCTGGAAACACCATATATTTT. Its translation is CAWRGDSLAGNTIYF.

The chain employs TRBV5-1 and TRBJ2-3, with TRBD1 matching 9 bases. The trim removed 2 bases at V and 5 bases at J, leaving 6 bases unmatched. Germline V gene data show CDR1 as SGHRS and CDR2 as YFSETQ. The CDR3 loop spans 15 amino acids. CDR3 amino acids: CASSFGQGRGDTQYF. DNA of the CDR3: TGCGCCAGCAGCTTCGGACAGGGGCGTGGAGATACGCAGTATTTT.

The chain recombines TRBV18 with TRBJ1-2; TRBD1 matches at 8 bases. Germline CDR1 reads KGHSH; CDR2 reads LQKENI. The CDR3 covers 14 residues. Trimming took 6 bases from V and 5 from J; bases not matched to a gene: 8. The CDR3 here is CASSQDREGYGYTF. CDR3 nucleotide sequence: TGTGCCAGCTCTCAGGACAGGGAGGGATATGGCTACACCTTC.

This clone was recorded a few times. The chain employs TRBV15 and TRBJ2-1, with D perhaps matching TRBD2 (7 bases). This CDR3 is 17 amino acids long. V was shortened by 7 bases and J by 2 bases, with 21 bases between the two germline ends. Germline-derived CDR1 and CDR2 are LNHNV and YYDKDF (reference sequence). This chain's CDR3 is CATKGGAGWSAYNEQFF. The CDR3 DNA sequence: TGTGCCACCAAAGGGGGGGCAGGGTGGAGCGCCTACAATGAGCAGTTCTTC.

The chain carries TRBV5-1 and TRBJ2-7, with a tentative D call TRBD1 (6 bases). Between the trimmed V and J ends, which lost 7 bases and 7 bases, there was a span of 21 bases. CDR1 is SGHRS, CDR2 YFSETQ, per germline. The length of the CDR3 is 14 residues. The CDR3 is CASAPSESRGEQYF. CDR3 nucleotides: TGCGCCAGCGCGCCCAGCGAGTCTAGGGGGGAGCAGTACTTC.

The genes are TRBV5-1 and TRBJ2-7; 10 nucleotides match TRBD2. This CDR3 is 14 amino acids long. Germline CDR1 SGHRS, CDR2 YFSETQ. J was trimmed by 3 bases and V by 5 bases; bases with no gene match: 5. CDR3 region: CASRNPSGGYEQYF. DNA of the CDR3: TGCGCCAGCAGAAACCCTAGCGGGGGCTACGAGCAGTACTTC. Full variable domain (missing parts from reference TRBV5-1 and TRBJ2-7): KAGVTQTPRYLIKTRGQQVTLSCSPISGHRSVSWYQQTPGQGLQFLFEYFSETQRNKGNFPGRFSGRQFSNSRSEMNVSTLELGDSALYLCASRNPSGGYEQYFGPGTRLTVT.

The J gene is TRBJ1-4, the V gene TRBV19; D gene ambiguous. Germline values: CDR1 LNHDA, CDR2 SQIVND (reference sequence). This CDR3 has 14 amino acids. V gave up 2 bases and J gave up 11 bases, with 15 bases separating them. The CDR3 region is CASSIRAGSTKLFF. In DNA form, the CDR3 reads TGTGCCAGTAGTATACGGGCGGGGTCGACCAAACTGTTTTTT.

V usage is TRBV5-1 and J usage is TRBJ2-7; D is possibly TRBD1 (6 bases). Germline V lookup: CDR1 SGHRS, CDR2 YFSETQ. CDR3 length: 14 amino acids. V lost 4 bases to trimming and J lost 1 base, with 12 bases between them. The CDR3 sequence: CASSLLQGSYEQYF. The CDR3 nucleotides are TGCGCCAGCAGCCTACTACAGGGATCCTACGAGCAGTACTTC.

The chain employs TRBV19 and TRBJ1-5; D ambiguous. Germline values: CDR1 LNHDA, CDR2 SQIVND (reference sequence). The V gene lost 4 bases and the J gene lost 9 bases, with 13 bases spanning the gap. The CDR3 runs to 13 residues. CDR3 bases: TGTGCCAGTAGTACGGCCGCGGATCGGCCCCAGCATTTT. Translating it yields CASSTAADRPQHF.

V and J are TRBV6-5 and TRBJ1-5, with 7 bases lining up with TRBD1. This CDR3 spans 15 amino acids. Germline V lookup: CDR1 MNHEY, CDR2 SVGAGI. V lost 5 bases to trimming and J lost 9 bases; unmatched junction nucleotides: 13. The CDR3 spells CASSPRPRGFGPQHF. In DNA form, the CDR3 reads TGTGCCAGCAGTCCACGTCCCAGGGGGTTTGGGCCCCAGCATTTT.

The chain carries TRBV3-1 (or the pseudogene TRBV3-2) and TRBJ1-2, with unresolved D. The ends were cut back, 1 base at V and 4 bases at J, with 10 bases in the middle. The CDR3 loop spans 14 amino acids. Germline CDR1 and CDR2: LGHDT and YNNKEL (reference sequence). DNA of the CDR3: TGTGCCAGCAGCCAAGTTACGGGTTTCTATGGCTACACCTTC. It encodes CASSQVTGFYGYTF.

DNA of the CDR3: TGTGCCAGCAGACCCGGGACTAGCGGGCGTCCTATATACAATGAGCAGTTCTTC. It codes for CASRPGTSGRPIYNEQFF. This chain connects TRBV4-2 to TRBJ2-1; 12 bases fit TRBD2. Trimming at V came to 6 bases and at J to 4 bases, leaving 13 bases not matched to a gene. Germline assignment: CDR1 LGHNA and CDR2 YNFKEQ. The CDR3 runs to 18 residues.